These T cell receptor beta chains were read from a single sample in a study of early T cells in non-severe SARS-CoV-2 infection. MiXCR, run by TCRdb on the 5' RACE reads, gives a single entry per CDR3 protein. The sample lists under 85,000 distinct CDR3 sequences; roughly 13% were seen once. Sample: whole blood. All receptors come from an adult who was a healthcare worker with PCR-confirmed SARS-CoV-2 infection or an uninfected control (not recorded which). CDR3s include the opening cysteine and the closing phenylalanine or tryptophan. Each record gives: D gene, V gene, clone size, J gene, CDR3 DNA, CDR3 protein. D genes are given only for firm matches. Part of the rows lack a size; the others show once, few, many or a class for expanded clones.

D gene: -; V gene: TRBV29-1; clone size: many; J gene: TRBJ1-1; CDR3 DNA: TGCAGCGTTAGGGGACAAGAACATCTTTTTGAAGCTTTCTTT; CDR3 protein: CSVRGQEHLFEAFF
D gene: -; V gene: TRBV5-1; clone size: -; J gene: TRBJ2-1; CDR3 DNA: TGCGCCAGCAACCCCCTGACCGGGGAACACAATGAGCAGTTCTTC; CDR3 protein: CASNPLTGEHNEQFF
D gene: -; V gene: TRBV7-8; clone size: many; J gene: TRBJ2-1; CDR3 DNA: TGTGCCAGCAGCTTAGAAGGGACCCCTAGTCTTAATGAGCAGTTCTTC; CDR3 protein: CASSLEGTPSLNEQFF
D gene: TRBD1; V gene: TRBV5-4; clone size: many; J gene: TRBJ2-7; CDR3 DNA: TGTGCCAGCAGCTTGTTTGGACAGGGCCCCCACGAGCAGTACTTC; CDR3 protein: CASSLFGQGPHEQYF
D gene: TRBD2; V gene: TRBV5-1; clone size: few; J gene: TRBJ2-3; CDR3 DNA: TGCGCCAGCAGCGCCGGGACTATCACAGATACGCAGTATTTT; CDR3 protein: CASSAGTITDTQYF
D gene: TRBD2; V gene: TRBV14; clone size: -; J gene: TRBJ2-5; CDR3 DNA: TGTGCCAGCAGCCAAGAGGTAGCGGGTATACAAGAGACCCAGTACTTC; CDR3 protein: CASSQEVAGIQETQYF
D gene: -; V gene: TRBV9; clone size: -; J gene: TRBJ2-7; CDR3 DNA: TGTGCCAGCAGCGTAGTCCAGGGCTACGAGCAGTACTTC; CDR3 protein: CASSVVQGYEQYF
D gene: -; V gene: TRBV5-1; clone size: few; J gene: TRBJ2-2; CDR3 DNA: TGCGCCAGCAGCCCCACAGGGAACACCGGGGAGCTGTTTTTT; CDR3 protein: CASSPTGNTGELFF
D gene: TRBD2; V gene: TRBV7-2; clone size: few; J gene: TRBJ2-4; CDR3 DNA: TGTGCCAGCAGCTCACTTAGCGGGGGGGCCAAAAACATTCAGTACTTC; CDR3 protein: CASSSLSGGAKNIQYF
D gene: -; V gene: TRBV6-1; clone size: -; J gene: TRBJ2-5; CDR3 DNA: TGTGCCAGCAGTTTCTTGGCACACCAAGAGACCCAGTACTTC; CDR3 protein: CASSFLAHQETQYF
D gene: TRBD1; V gene: TRBV5-5; clone size: -; J gene: TRBJ2-1; CDR3 DNA: TGTGCCAGCAGCTTGAAGGAACAGGGGGCCTACAATGAGCAGTTCTTC; CDR3 protein: CASSLKEQGAYNEQFF
D gene: -; V gene: TRBV6-6; clone size: many; J gene: TRBJ1-3; CDR3 DNA: TGTGCCAGCAGGGGGAGGCCGGGAATGGGAAACACCATATATTTT; CDR3 protein: CASRGRPGMGNTIYF
D gene: -; V gene: TRBV4-2; clone size: many; J gene: TRBJ2-1; CDR3 DNA: TGTGCCAGCAGCCCGAGGGGCCCTGAGCAGTTCTTC; CDR3 protein: CASSPRGPEQFF
D gene: -; V gene: TRBV4-1; clone size: many; J gene: TRBJ1-2; CDR3 DNA: TGCGCCAGCAGCCAAGTCTTGGGGGCGCGGCGGGCTTATGGCTACACCTTC; CDR3 protein: CASSQVLGARRAYGYTF
D gene: TRBD1; V gene: TRBV5-1; clone size: many; J gene: TRBJ2-5; CDR3 DNA: TGCGCCAGCAGCTTGGAGGGGGCAGAGACCCAGTACTTC; CDR3 protein: CASSLEGAETQYF
D gene: -; V gene: TRBV2; clone size: -; J gene: TRBJ1-2; CDR3 DNA: TGTGCCAGCACGGCAGTGGGTGGCTACACCTTC; CDR3 protein: CASTAVGGYTF
D gene: TRBD2; V gene: TRBV24-1; clone size: many; J gene: TRBJ2-3; CDR3 DNA: TGTGCCACTCGGGGGGGCCCGGGAGATACGCAGTATTTT; CDR3 protein: CATRGGPGDTQYF
D gene: -; V gene: TRBV5-4; clone size: few; J gene: TRBJ2-7; CDR3 DNA: TGTGCCAGCAGCTCCGCAGCGGTTCCCTACGAGCAGTACTTC; CDR3 protein: CASSSAAVPYEQYF
D gene: -; V gene: TRBV6-1; clone size: -; J gene: TRBJ1-5; CDR3 DNA: TGTGCCAGCAGTGAAGGGGCAGGGCTGGGCAGGCAGCCCCAGCATTTT; CDR3 protein: CASSEGAGLGRQPQHF
D gene: -; V gene: TRBV11-2; clone size: -; J gene: TRBJ2-3; CDR3 DNA: TGTGCCAGCAGCTTAGACGAGCGAGGCACAGATACGCAGTATTTT; CDR3 protein: CASSLDERGTDTQYF
D gene: -; V gene: TRBV27; clone size: -; J gene: TRBJ2-1; CDR3 DNA: TGTGCCAGCAGTTTAAACGGGGGAACCTACAATGAGCAGTTCTTC; CDR3 protein: CASSLNGGTYNEQFF
D gene: TRBD2; V gene: TRBV10-2; clone size: many; J gene: TRBJ2-7; CDR3 DNA: TGCGCCAGCAGAAGACTAGCGGACTCCTACGAGCAGTACTTC; CDR3 protein: CASRRLADSYEQYF
D gene: TRBD1; V gene: TRBV5-5; clone size: many; J gene: TRBJ1-6; CDR3 DNA: TGTGCCAGCAGCTCCGGGACAGTTAATTCACCCCTCCACTTT; CDR3 protein: CASSSGTVNSPLHF
D gene: TRBD1; V gene: TRBV11-2; clone size: -; J gene: TRBJ2-7; CDR3 DNA: TGTGCCAGCAGCGACACGGACAGGGTGGGCTACGAGCAGTACTTC; CDR3 protein: CASSDTDRVGYEQYF
D gene: -; V gene: TRBV7-3; clone size: -; J gene: TRBJ2-7; CDR3 DNA: TGTGCCAGCAGCCCCAGGGTGAATGGCGAGCAGTACTTC; CDR3 protein: CASSPRVNGEQYF
D gene: -; V gene: TRBV11-1; clone size: many; J gene: TRBJ2-2; CDR3 DNA: TGTGCCAGCAGCATCAGGCCTTCGAACACCGGGGAGCTGTTTTTT; CDR3 protein: CASSIRPSNTGELFF
D gene: TRBD1; V gene: TRBV5-4; clone size: many; J gene: TRBJ2-3; CDR3 DNA: TGTGCGAGCAGGGACCGGGGACAGGGGGAAAATACGCAGTATTTT; CDR3 protein: CASRDRGQGENTQYF
D gene: -; V gene: TRBV20-1; clone size: few; J gene: TRBJ1-5; CDR3 DNA: TGCAGTGCTAGAGAAACGCAGGGGAATCAGCCCCAGCATTTT; CDR3 protein: CSARETQGNQPQHF
D gene: -; V gene: TRBV10-3; clone size: few; J gene: TRBJ1-1; CDR3 DNA: TGTGCCATCAGTGATGCTGTGTGGACTGAAGCTTTCTTT; CDR3 protein: CAISDAVWTEAFF
D gene: -; V gene: TRBV27; clone size: -; J gene: TRBJ2-4; CDR3 DNA: TGTGCCAGCAGTCCGATCCCCGGGAAAACCAGCGCACAGTACTTC; CDR3 protein: CASSPIPGKTSAQYF
D gene: -; V gene: TRBV6-5; clone size: many; J gene: TRBJ2-7; CDR3 DNA: TGTGCCAGCAGTTACGTGGGTCCCCGCTACGAGCAGTACTTC; CDR3 protein: CASSYVGPRYEQYF
D gene: -; V gene: TRBV29-1; clone size: many; J gene: TRBJ2-1; CDR3 DNA: TGCAGCGTTGTGGCTAGCATCTATGAGCAGTTCTTC; CDR3 protein: CSVVASIYEQFF
D gene: -; V gene: TRBV19; clone size: many; J gene: TRBJ1-2; CDR3 DNA: TGTGCCAGTAGCGAAACAGGACACTACTTCTATGGCTACACCTTC; CDR3 protein: CASSETGHYFYGYTF
D gene: -; V gene: TRBV19; clone size: few; J gene: TRBJ2-3; CDR3 DNA: TGTGCCAGTAACCATCCTACTCGGGCGCAGTATTTT; CDR3 protein: CASNHPTRAQYF
D gene: TRBD1; V gene: TRBV10-3; clone size: -; J gene: TRBJ2-5; CDR3 DNA: TGTGCCATCACTAAAGGACAGGGCCAAGAGACCCAGTACTTC; CDR3 protein: CAITKGQGQETQYF
D gene: TRBD1; V gene: TRBV12-3/TRBV12-4; clone size: -; J gene: TRBJ1-1; CDR3 DNA: TGTGCCAGCAGTTCCGGACAGGGTTTAGCTTTCTTT; CDR3 protein: CASSSGQGLAFF
D gene: TRBD2; V gene: TRBV7-6; clone size: many; J gene: TRBJ2-7; CDR3 DNA: TGTGCCAGCGGCATTCAAGCGGGAGCGGCCTACGAGCAGTACTTC; CDR3 protein: CASGIQAGAAYEQYF
D gene: TRBD2; V gene: TRBV4-3; clone size: -; J gene: TRBJ2-1; CDR3 DNA: TGCGCCAGCAGCCAAAGGAGAGGTAGCGGGAGGGCAATGAATGAGCAGTTCTTC; CDR3 protein: CASSQRRGSGRAMNEQFF
D gene: TRBD2; V gene: TRBV6-2/TRBV6-3; clone size: few; J gene: TRBJ2-2; CDR3 DNA: TGTGCCAGCAGACGGGGACTAGCGGGATACGAGAACACCGGGGAGCTGTTTTTT; CDR3 protein: CASRRGLAGYENTGELFF
D gene: -; V gene: TRBV9; clone size: many; J gene: TRBJ1-1; CDR3 DNA: TGTGCCAGCAGCGTAGCGGGAAACACTGAAGCTTTCTTT; CDR3 protein: CASSVAGNTEAFF
D gene: -; V gene: TRBV7-2; clone size: many; J gene: TRBJ2-5; CDR3 DNA: TGTGCCAGCAGCCCCGAGGCTGGGAAGACCCAGTACTTC; CDR3 protein: CASSPEAGKTQYF
D gene: -; V gene: TRBV20-1; clone size: many; J gene: TRBJ2-7; CDR3 DNA: TGCAGTGCTAGAGATAATCTGCAGGTTTGGCGCGAGCAGTACTTC; CDR3 protein: CSARDNLQVWREQYF
D gene: -; V gene: TRBV7-9; clone size: few; J gene: TRBJ2-7; CDR3 DNA: TGTGCCAGCAGCTACATCGGGTACGAGCAGTACTTC; CDR3 protein: CASSYIGYEQYF
D gene: -; V gene: TRBV7-9; clone size: many; J gene: TRBJ2-7; CDR3 DNA: TGTGCCAGCAGCTTAGTCGGGCCATTAAGACGCGAGCAGTACTTC; CDR3 protein: CASSLVGPLRREQYF
D gene: -; V gene: TRBV20-1; clone size: many; J gene: TRBJ2-2; CDR3 DNA: TGCAGTGCTAGAAAGCCCGGGACCGCTAACACCGGGGAGCTGTTTTTT; CDR3 protein: CSARKPGTANTGELFF
D gene: -; V gene: TRBV5-1; clone size: -; J gene: TRBJ2-3; CDR3 DNA: TGCGCCAGCAGCTTAGACGGGCCTACGCAGTATTTT; CDR3 protein: CASSLDGPTQYF
D gene: -; V gene: TRBV7-6; clone size: many; J gene: TRBJ2-5; CDR3 DNA: TGTGCCAGCAGCTACTCGGGAGTAGGGGAGACCCAGTACTTC; CDR3 protein: CASSYSGVGETQYF
D gene: TRBD1; V gene: TRBV7-8; clone size: -; J gene: TRBJ2-1; CDR3 DNA: TGTGCCAGCAGCACCCGGCCGGGACAGGGGAGGTATGAGCAGTTCTTC; CDR3 protein: CASSTRPGQGRYEQFF